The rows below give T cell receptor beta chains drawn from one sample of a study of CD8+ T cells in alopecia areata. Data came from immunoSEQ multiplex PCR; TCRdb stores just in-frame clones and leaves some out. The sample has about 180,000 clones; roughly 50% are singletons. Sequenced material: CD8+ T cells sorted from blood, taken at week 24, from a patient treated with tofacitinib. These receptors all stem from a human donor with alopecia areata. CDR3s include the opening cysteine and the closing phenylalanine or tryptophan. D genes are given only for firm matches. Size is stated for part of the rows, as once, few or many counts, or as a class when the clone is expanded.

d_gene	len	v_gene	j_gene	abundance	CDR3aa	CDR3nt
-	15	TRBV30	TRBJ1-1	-	CAWRRAGEEGTEAFF	TGTGCCTGGAGAAGGGCCGGGGAGGAAGGCACTGAAGCTTTCTTT
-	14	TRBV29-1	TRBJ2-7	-	CSVEQRGSAYEQYF	TGCAGCGTTGAACAGAGGGGTTCAGCCTACGAGCAGTACTTC
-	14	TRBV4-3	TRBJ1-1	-	CASSQEARSTEAFF	TGCGCCAGCAGCCAGGAGGCGAGGAGCACTGAAGCTTTCTTT
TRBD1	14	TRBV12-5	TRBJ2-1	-	CATEGQTKYNEQFF	TGTGCTACCGAGGGACAGACTAAGTACAATGAGCAGTTCTTC
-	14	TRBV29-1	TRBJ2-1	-	CSVDEGISYNEQFF	TGCAGCGTTGATGAGGGCATCTCCTACAATGAGCAGTTCTTC
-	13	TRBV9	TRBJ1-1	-	CASSVNANTEAFF	TGTGCCAGCAGCGTAAACGCAAACACTGAAGCTTTCTTT
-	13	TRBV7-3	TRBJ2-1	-	CASSLFAYNEQFF	TGTGCCAGCAGCTTGTTCGCCTACAATGAGCAGTTCTTC
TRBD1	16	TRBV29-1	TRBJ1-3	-	CSVELEQGAQGNTIYF	TGCAGCGTTGAATTGGAGCAGGGGGCTCAGGGAAACACCATATATTTT
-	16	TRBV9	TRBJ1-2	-	CASSVAPQPGTDGYTF	TGTGCCAGCAGCGTAGCTCCCCAGCCGGGGACGGATGGCTACACCTTC
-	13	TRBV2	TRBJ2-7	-	CASLGLDDYEQYF	TGTGCCTCCCTGGGACTGGACGACTACGAGCAGTACTTC
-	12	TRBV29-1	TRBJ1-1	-	CSVDTGDTEAFF	TGCAGCGTTGATACCGGGGACACTGAAGCTTTCTTT
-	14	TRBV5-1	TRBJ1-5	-	CASSLGGSNQPQHF	TGCGCCAGCAGCTTGGGGGGATCCAATCAGCCCCAGCATTTT
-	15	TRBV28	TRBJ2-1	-	CASSLGAAAYNEQFF	TGTGCCAGCAGTTTAGGGGCAGCCGCCTACAATGAGCAGTTCTTC
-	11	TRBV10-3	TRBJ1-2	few	CAISGLDGYTF	TGTGCCATCAGTGGTCTCGATGGCTACACCTTC
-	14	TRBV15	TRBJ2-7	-	CATSRDRGFYEQYF	TGTGCCACCAGCAGAGACAGGGGTTTTTACGAGCAGTACTTC
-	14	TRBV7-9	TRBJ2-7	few	CASGGSESPYEQYF	TGTGCCAGCGGGGGTAGTGAGAGTCCCTACGAGCAGTACTTC
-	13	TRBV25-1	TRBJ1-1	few	CASSDVDGAEAFF	TGTGCCAGCAGTGATGTTGATGGGGCTGAAGCTTTCTTT
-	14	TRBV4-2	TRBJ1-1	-	CANSQGTDNTEAFF	TGTGCCAACAGCCAAGGGACGGACAACACTGAAGCTTTCTTT
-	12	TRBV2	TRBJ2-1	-	CASSYWGDEQFF	TGTGCCAGCAGTTACTGGGGGGATGAGCAGTTCTTC
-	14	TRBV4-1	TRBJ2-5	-	CASSQDRAVETQYF	TGCGCCAGCAGCCAAGATCGGGCAGTAGAGACCCAGTACTTC
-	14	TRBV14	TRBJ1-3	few	CASSFVGRGNTIYF	TGTGCCAGCAGCTTCGTCGGCCGTGGAAACACCATATATTTT
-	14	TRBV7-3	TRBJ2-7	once	CASSPQDRPYEQYF	TGTGCCAGCAGCCCCCAGGACAGACCCTACGAGCAGTACTTC
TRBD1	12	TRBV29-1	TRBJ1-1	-	CSVDETGREAFF	TGCAGCGTTGATGAGACAGGGCGTGAAGCTTTCTTT
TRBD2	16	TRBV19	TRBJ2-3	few	CASSIGAGGPSDTQYF	TGTGCCAGTAGTATAGGGGCGGGGGGCCCCTCGGATACGCAGTATTTT
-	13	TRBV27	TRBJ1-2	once	CASSLFEGDGYTF	TGTGCCAGCAGTTTATTCGAGGGCGACGGCTACACCTTC
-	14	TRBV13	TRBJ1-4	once	CASSGGEGHEKLFF	TGTGCCAGCAGCGGTGGGGAGGGCCATGAAAAACTGTTTTTT
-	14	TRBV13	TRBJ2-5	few	CASSFAGSQETQYF	TGTGCCAGCAGCTTCGCAGGGTCGCAAGAGACCCAGTACTTC
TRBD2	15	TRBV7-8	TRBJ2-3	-	CASRQTSGTTDTQYF	TGTGCCAGCAGACAGACTAGCGGGACCACAGATACGCAGTATTTT
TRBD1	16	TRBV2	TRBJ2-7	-	CASSERGTASSYEQYF	TGTGCCAGCAGTGAACGAGGGACAGCGAGCTCCTACGAGCAGTACTTC
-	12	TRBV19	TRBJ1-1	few	CASSMGGTEAFF	TGTGCCAGTAGTATGGGGGGGACTGAAGCTTTCTTT
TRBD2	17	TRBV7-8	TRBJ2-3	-	CASSLPTSGGGTDTQYF	TGTGCCAGCAGCTTGCCGACTAGCGGGGGGGGCACAGATACGCAGTATTTT
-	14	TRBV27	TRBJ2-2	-	CASSSTQRTGELFF	TGTGCCAGCAGTTCTACACAACGAACCGGGGAGCTGTTTTTT
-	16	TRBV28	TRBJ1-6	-	CASSFQAPGSNSPLHF	TGTGCCAGCAGTTTCCAAGCCCCTGGTTCTAATTCACCCCTCCACTTT
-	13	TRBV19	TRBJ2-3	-	CASSIGGVDTQYF	TGTGCCAGTAGTATTGGTGGTGTAGATACGCAGTATTTT
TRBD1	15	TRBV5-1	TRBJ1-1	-	CASGFDRGGDTEAFF	TGCGCCAGCGGCTTCGACAGGGGCGGAGACACTGAAGCTTTCTTT
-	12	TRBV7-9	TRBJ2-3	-	CASRPILDTQYF	TGTGCCAGCAGACCCATTTTGGATACGCAGTATTTT
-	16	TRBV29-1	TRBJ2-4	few	CSVEGVPGVAKNIQYF	TGCAGCGTTGAAGGTGTGCCAGGAGTAGCCAAAAACATTCAGTACTTC
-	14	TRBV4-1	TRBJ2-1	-	CASSQGQSGNEQFF	TGCGCCAGCAGCCAAGGTCAGAGTGGCAATGAGCAGTTCTTC
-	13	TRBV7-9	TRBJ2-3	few	CASALASTDTQYF	TGTGCCAGCGCTCTCGCTAGCACAGATACGCAGTATTTT
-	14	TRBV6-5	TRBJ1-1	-	CASYPREGNTEAFF	TGTGCCAGCTACCCCAGGGAGGGGAACACTGAAGCTTTCTTT
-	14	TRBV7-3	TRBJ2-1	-	CASSPVARGHEQFF	TGTGCCAGCAGCCCCGTGGCTCGGGGGCACGAGCAGTTCTTC
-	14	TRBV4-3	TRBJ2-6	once	CASSQVPGANVLTF	TGCGCCAGCAGCCAAGTCCCTGGGGCCAACGTCCTGACTTTC
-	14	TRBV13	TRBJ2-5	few	CASSLGTDQETQYF	TGTGCCAGCAGCTTAGGGACCGACCAAGAGACCCAGTACTTC
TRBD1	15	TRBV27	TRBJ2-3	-	CASSPGQGNTDTQYF	TGTGCCAGCAGTCCGGGACAGGGGAACACAGATACGCAGTATTTT
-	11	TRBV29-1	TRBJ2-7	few	CSAYGDYEQYF	TGCAGCGCATACGGGGACTACGAGCAGTACTTC
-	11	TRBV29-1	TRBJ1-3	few	CSVWDGNTIYF	TGCAGCGTTTGGGATGGAAACACCATATATTTT
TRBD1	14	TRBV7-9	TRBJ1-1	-	CASSLVLGGNEAFF	TGTGCCAGCAGCTTAGTATTAGGGGGCAATGAAGCTTTCTTT
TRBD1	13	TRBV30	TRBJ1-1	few	CACPGQGGTEAFF	TGTGCCTGTCCAGGACAGGGGGGGACTGAAGCTTTCTTT
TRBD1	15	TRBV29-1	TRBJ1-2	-	CSARDRGGANYGYTF	TGCAGCGCCCGGGACAGGGGAGGCGCTAACTATGGCTACACCTTC
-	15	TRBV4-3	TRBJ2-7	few	CASSQSPDGPWEQYF	TGCGCCAGCAGCCAAAGCCCCGACGGCCCCTGGGAGCAGTACTTC
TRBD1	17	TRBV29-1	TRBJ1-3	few	CSVVGTGDLHSGNTIYF	TGCAGCGTTGTAGGGACAGGGGACCTTCACTCTGGAAACACCATATATTTT
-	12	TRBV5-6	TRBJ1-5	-	CASSSAGQPQHF	TGTGCCAGCAGCTCAGCCGGTCAGCCCCAGCATTTT
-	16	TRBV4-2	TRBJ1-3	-	CASSQDSEGAGNTIYF	TGTGCCAGCAGCCAAGATTCGGAGGGAGCTGGAAACACCATATATTTT
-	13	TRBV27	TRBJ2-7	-	CASRAADLYEQYF	TGTGCCAGCAGGGCTGCGGACCTCTACGAGCAGTACTTC
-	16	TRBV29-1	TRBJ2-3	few	CSVVLRSGKSTDTQYF	TGCAGCGTTGTTCTACGTTCGGGGAAAAGCACAGATACGCAGTATTTT
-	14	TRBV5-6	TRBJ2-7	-	CASSLSSSTYEQYF	TGTGCCAGCAGCTTGAGCAGCAGCACCTACGAGCAGTACTTC
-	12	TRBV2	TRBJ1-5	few	CASSPNNQPQHF	TGTGCCAGCAGTCCGAACAATCAGCCCCAGCATTTT